These T cell receptor beta chains were read from a single sample in a study of blood T cell repertoires in COVID-19. This table comes from immunoSEQ multiplex PCR, and its TCRdb copy is limited to in-frame clones, with some not included. The data contain under 200,000 clones, about nine tenths of them seen just once; the ten biggest clones take up 1.6%. The sample consisted of peripheral blood. The receptor source for this set is a man younger than 35 with active or convalescent COVID-19. CDR3s include the opening cysteine and the closing phenylalanine or tryptophan. A D gene is named only where the DNA matches it firmly. Clone size appears in some rows only: once, few, many, or a class for an expanded clone.

J: TRBJ2-5
size: once
D: -
V: TRBV11-2
CDR3: CASSFNQGFQETQYF
DNA: TGTGCCAGCAGCTTTAATCAGGGGTTCCAAGAGACCCAGTACTTC

J: TRBJ2-3
size: -
D: -
V: TRBV5-4
CDR3: CASSGSTASTDTQYF
DNA: TGTGCCAGCAGCGGATCGACTGCTAGCACAGATACGCAGTATTTT

J: TRBJ2-3
size: -
D: TRBD2
V: TRBV2
CDR3: CASSERSGAADTQYF
DNA: TGTGCCAGCAGTGAACGGAGCGGGGCTGCAGATACGCAGTATTTT

J: TRBJ2-5
size: -
D: TRBD2
V: TRBV15
CDR3: CATNERGASETQYF
DNA: TGTGCCACCAACGAGCGGGGGGCGTCAGAGACCCAGTACTTC

J: TRBJ2-7
size: -
D: -
V: TRBV27
CDR3: CASSPTDYYEQYF
DNA: TGTGCCAGCAGTCCGACAGATTACTACGAGCAGTACTTC

J: TRBJ1-2
size: -
D: TRBD1
V: TRBV6-1
CDR3: CASSEGQGANYGYTF
DNA: TGTGCCAGCAGTGAGGGACAGGGCGCTAACTATGGCTACACCTTC

J: TRBJ1-2
size: -
D: TRBD1
V: TRBV18
CDR3: CASSPDRVGQGGYTF
DNA: TGTGCCAGCTCGCCCGACAGGGTTGGACAAGGAGGCTACACCTTC

J: TRBJ1-2
size: -
D: -
V: TRBV18
CDR3: CASSPRGQLDYGYTF
DNA: TGTGCCAGCTCACCACGAGGACAGTTAGACTATGGCTACACCTTC

J: TRBJ2-1
size: -
D: TRBD2
V: TRBV7-3
CDR3: CASSPSGGAYNEQFF
DNA: TGTGCCAGCAGCCCTAGCGGGGGGGCCTACAATGAGCAGTTCTTC

J: TRBJ1-1
size: -
D: -
V: TRBV7-9
CDR3: CASSPNNPKPTEAFF
DNA: TGTGCCAGCAGCCCGAACAACCCAAAACCCACTGAAGCTTTCTTT

J: TRBJ2-2
size: few
D: -
V: TRBV7-9
CDR3: CASSLRTGELFF
DNA: TGTGCCAGCAGCTTACGGACCGGGGAGCTGTTTTTT